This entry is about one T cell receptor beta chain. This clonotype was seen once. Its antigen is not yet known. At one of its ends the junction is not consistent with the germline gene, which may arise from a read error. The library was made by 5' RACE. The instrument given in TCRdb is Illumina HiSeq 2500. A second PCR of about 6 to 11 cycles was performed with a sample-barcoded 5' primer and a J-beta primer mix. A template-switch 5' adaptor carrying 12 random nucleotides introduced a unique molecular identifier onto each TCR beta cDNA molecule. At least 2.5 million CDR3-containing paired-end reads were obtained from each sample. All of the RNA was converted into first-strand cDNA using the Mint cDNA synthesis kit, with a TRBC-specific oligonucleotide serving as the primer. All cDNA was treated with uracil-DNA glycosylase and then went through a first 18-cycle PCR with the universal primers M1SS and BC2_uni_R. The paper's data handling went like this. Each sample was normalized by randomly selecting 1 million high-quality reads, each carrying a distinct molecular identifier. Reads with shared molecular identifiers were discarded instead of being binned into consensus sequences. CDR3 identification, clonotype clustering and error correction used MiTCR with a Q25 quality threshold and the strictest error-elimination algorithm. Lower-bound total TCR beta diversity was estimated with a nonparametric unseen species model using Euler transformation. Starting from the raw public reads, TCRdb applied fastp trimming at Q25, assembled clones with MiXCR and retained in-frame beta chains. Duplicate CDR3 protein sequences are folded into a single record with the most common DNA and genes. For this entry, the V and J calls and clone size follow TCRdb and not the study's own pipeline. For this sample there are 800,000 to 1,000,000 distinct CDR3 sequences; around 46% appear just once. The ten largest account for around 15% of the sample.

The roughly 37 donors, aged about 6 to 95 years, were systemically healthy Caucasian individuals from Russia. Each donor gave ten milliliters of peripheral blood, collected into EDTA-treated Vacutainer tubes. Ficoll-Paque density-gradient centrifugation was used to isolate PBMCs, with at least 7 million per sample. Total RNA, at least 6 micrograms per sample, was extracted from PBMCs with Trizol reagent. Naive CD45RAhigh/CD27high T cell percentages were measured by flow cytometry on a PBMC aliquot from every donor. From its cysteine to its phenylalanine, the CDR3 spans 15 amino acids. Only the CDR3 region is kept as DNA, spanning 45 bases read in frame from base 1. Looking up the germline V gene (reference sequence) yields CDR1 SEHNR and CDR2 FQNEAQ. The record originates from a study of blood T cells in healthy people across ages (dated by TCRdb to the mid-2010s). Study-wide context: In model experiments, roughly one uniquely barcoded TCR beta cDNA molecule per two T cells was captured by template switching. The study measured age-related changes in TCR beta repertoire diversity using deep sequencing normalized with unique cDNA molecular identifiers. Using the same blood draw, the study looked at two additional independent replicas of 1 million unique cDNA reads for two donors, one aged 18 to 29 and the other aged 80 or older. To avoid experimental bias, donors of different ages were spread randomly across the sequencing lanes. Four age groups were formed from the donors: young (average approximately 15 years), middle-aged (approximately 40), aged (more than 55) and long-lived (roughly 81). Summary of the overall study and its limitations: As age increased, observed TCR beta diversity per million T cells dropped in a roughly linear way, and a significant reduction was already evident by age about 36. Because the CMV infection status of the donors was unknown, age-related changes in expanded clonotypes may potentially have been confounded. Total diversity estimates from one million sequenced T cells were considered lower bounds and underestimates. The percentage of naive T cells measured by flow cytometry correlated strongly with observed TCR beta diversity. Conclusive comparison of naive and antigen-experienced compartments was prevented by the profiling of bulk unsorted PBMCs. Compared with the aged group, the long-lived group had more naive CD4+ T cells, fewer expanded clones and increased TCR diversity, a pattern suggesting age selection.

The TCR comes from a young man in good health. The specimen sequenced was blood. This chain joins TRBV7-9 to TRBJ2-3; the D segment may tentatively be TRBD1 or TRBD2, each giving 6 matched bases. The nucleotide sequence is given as TGTACCAGCAGCACAGTGGGGGGCCGCACAGATACGCAGTATTTT. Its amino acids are CTSSTVGGRTDTQYF.